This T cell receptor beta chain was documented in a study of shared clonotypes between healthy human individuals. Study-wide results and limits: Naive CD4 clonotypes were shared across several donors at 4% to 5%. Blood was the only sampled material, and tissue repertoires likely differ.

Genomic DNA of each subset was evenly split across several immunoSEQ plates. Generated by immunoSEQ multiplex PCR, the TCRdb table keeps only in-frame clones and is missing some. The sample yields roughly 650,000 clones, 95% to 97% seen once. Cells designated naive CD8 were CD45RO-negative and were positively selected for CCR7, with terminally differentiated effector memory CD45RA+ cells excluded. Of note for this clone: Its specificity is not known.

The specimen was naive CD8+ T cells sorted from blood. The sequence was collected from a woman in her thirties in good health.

The DNA of the CDR3 is TGTGCCAGCAGCCTATCTCCGGGCAGGGGGGTACACGAGCAGTACTTC. Encoded protein: CASSLSPGRGVHEQYF. The V call is TRBV11-2, the J call TRBJ2-7; tentative D call: TRBD1 (7 bases). Germline CDR1 and CDR2: SGHAT and FQNNGV. V was shortened by 5 bases and J by 5 bases, with 22 bases between the two germline ends. The CDR3 length is 16 residues.